This T cell receptor (beta chain) was identified in a study of human T cells and chemical hapten exposure. TCRdb re-derived calls from the RACE reads in MiXCR, one entry per CDR3 protein. This sample has a few hundred thousand distinct CDR3 sequences, with just under 6.5% found just once. The time point here: patch test 2, 6 weeks after DPC sensitization. The treatment: therapeutic diphenylcyclopropenone sensitization with weekly scalp DPC. Findings and caveats of the study: Counts of TCRs expanded at PT1 correlated positively with patch test score.

This clonotype was picked up many times. Its matching antigen is unknown. The TCR originated in a woman between 18 and 29 years old with alopecia areata. Some clones in this sample may be carry-over from other donors' samples. The source material was whole blood, sampled in connection with sensitization to the hapten diphenylcyclopropenone (DPC).

The CDR3: CASSFRTNSYEQYF. CDR3 bases: TGTGCCAGCAGCTTCAGGACGAACTCCTACGAGCAGTACTTC. The rearrangement joins TRBV7-2 to TRBJ2-7; D unclear. Trimming shortened V by 3 bases and J by 0 bases, and 9 bases separated the two germline ends. The germline CDR1 and CDR2 sequences are SGHTA and FQGNSA. The CDR3 spans 14 residues.